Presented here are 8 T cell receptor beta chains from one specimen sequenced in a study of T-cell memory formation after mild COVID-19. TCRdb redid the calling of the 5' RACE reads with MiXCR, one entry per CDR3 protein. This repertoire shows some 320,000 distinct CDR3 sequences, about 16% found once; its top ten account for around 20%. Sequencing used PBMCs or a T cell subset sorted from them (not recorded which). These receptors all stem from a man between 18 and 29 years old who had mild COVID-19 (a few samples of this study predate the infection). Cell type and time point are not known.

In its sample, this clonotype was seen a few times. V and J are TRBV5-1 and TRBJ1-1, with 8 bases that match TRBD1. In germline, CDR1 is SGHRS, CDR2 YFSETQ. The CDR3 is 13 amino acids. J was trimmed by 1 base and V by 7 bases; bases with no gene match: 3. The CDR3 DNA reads TGCGCCAGCGGAGGGACAGGGAACACTGAAGCTTTCTTT. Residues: CASGGTGNTEAFF.

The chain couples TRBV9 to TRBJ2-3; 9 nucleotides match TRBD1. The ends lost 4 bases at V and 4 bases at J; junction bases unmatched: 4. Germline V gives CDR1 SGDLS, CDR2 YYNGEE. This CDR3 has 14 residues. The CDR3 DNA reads TGTGCCAGCAGCAGACAGGGGGTCGCAGATACGCAGTATTTT. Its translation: CASSRQGVADTQYF.

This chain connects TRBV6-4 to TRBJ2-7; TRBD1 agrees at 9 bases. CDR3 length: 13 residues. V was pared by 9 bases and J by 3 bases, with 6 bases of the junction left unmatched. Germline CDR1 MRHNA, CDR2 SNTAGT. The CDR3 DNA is TGTGCCAGGGGGACAGGGCCCCGCTACGAGCAGTACGTC. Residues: CARGTGPRYEQYV.

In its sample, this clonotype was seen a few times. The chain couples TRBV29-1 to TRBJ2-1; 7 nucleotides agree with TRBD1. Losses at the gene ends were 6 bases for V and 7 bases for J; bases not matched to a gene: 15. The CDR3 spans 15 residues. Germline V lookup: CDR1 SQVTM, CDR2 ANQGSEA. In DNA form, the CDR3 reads TGCAGCGTCGACCAAAGTTACAGGGGCTTGAATGAGCAGTTCTTC. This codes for CSVDQSYRGLNEQFF.

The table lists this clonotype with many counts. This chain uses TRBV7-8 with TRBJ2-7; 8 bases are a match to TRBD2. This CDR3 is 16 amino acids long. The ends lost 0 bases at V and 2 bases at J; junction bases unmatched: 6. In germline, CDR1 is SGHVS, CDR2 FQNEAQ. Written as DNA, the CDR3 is TGTGCCAGCAGCTTAGCGCCAGCGGGGGCAACCTACGAGCAGTACGTC. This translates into CASSLAPAGATYEQYV.

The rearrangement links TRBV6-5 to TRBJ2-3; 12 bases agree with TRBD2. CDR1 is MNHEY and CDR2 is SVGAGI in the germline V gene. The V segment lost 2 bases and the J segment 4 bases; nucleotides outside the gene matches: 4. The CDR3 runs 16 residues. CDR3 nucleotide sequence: TGTGCCAGCAGTTACCCTAGCGGGGGGGTCCCAGATACGCAGTATTTT. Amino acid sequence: CASSYPSGGVPDTQYF.

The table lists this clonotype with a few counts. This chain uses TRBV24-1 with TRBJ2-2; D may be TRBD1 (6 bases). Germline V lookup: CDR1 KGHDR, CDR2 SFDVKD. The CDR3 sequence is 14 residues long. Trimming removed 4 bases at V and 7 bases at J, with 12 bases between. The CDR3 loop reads CATSEATGIGELFF. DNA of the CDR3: TGTGCCACCAGTGAAGCGACAGGCATCGGGGAGCTGTTTTTT.

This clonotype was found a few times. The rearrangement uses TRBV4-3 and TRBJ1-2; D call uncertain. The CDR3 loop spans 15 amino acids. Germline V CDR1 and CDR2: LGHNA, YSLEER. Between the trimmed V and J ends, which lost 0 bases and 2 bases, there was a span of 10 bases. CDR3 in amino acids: CASSQEGSLNYGYTF. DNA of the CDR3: TGCGCCAGCAGCCAAGAAGGGTCCCTAAACTATGGCTACACCTTC.